The 32 T cell receptor beta chains below were found in one sample sequenced in a study of cytomegalovirus exposure and HLA in healthy donors. The PCR contained 60 Vbeta and 13 Jbeta primers. The table came from immunoSEQ multiplex PCR; TCRdb's copy has only in-frame clones and leaves some out. The sample lists around 130,000 clones, over 70% seen once, with less than 2% in the top ten. The sample consisted of PBMCs. Every receptor here comes from a woman aged 40 to 50 in good health and CMV-seronegative.

The rearrangement joins TRBV30 to TRBJ1-1; D possibly corresponds to TRBD1 (5 bases). Trimming left V 2 bases short and J 5 bases short, with 12 bases between. The germline gives CDR1 GTSNPN, CDR2 SVGIG (reference sequence). This CDR3 is 13 amino acids long. The CDR3 bases are TGTGCCTGGAGTAGGGGAACGGCGACTGAAGCTTTCTTT. Translating gives CAWSRGTATEAFF.

The chain employs TRBV6-1 and TRBJ1-1, with 7 bases lining up with TRBD1. The length of the CDR3 is 14 residues. V dropped 5 bases and J dropped 4; count of bases not matched to a gene: 7. Germline V CDR1 and CDR2: MNHNS, SASEGT. CDR3 nucleotides: TGTGCCAGCAGTCTACAGGGGTGGGGCACTGAAGCTTTCTTT. It encodes CASSLQGWGTEAFF.

CDR3 coding DNA: TGCGCCAGCAGCCCCTCAGGGCTCCCACCCCTCCACTTT. Translating gives CASSPSGLPPLHF. The chain combines TRBV5-1 with TRBJ1-6; D possibly corresponds to TRBD1 (5 bases). CDR1 SGHRS and CDR2 YFSETQ come from the germline V gene. The CDR3 covers 13 residues. Trimming left V 4 bases short and J 11 bases short, with 13 bases between.

The V gene is TRBV5-3, the J gene TRBJ1-1, with 7 positions matching TRBD1. TRBV5-3 is noted as an ORF with a role that remains uncertain. The CDR3 runs to 16 residues. The V segment lost 3 bases and the J segment 1 base; nucleotides outside the gene matches: 9. The CDR3 reads CARSSPTGRSNTEAFF. As DNA, the CDR3 is TGTGCCAGAAGCTCGCCGACAGGGAGGTCGAACACTGAAGCTTTCTTT.

The sample holds one count of this clone. J is TRBJ1-3 and V is TRBV7-9, with a possible D match to TRBD1 (5 bases). Germline CDR1 and CDR2: SEHNR and FQNEAQ (reference sequence). Deletions cut 5 bases from V and 3 bases from J, with 8 bases between. The CDR3 length is 13 residues. CDR3 sequence (DNA): TGTGCCAGCAGCCCGGGGGTTGGAAACACCATATATTTT. This encodes CASSPGVGNTIYF. Combining the CDR3 with reference TRBV7-9 and TRBJ1-3 gives the whole variable domain DTGVSQNPRHKITKRGQNVTFRCDPISEHNRLYWYRQTLGQGPEFLTYFQNEAQLEKSRLLSDRFSAERPKGSFSTLEIQRTEQGDSAMYLCASSPGVGNTIYFGEGSWLTVV.

The chain couples TRBV21-1 to TRBJ1-6; the table's D gene call, TRBD1, was not cross checked with the DNA. TRBV21-1 is a known pseudogene. The CDR3 contains 16 residues. CDR3 coding DNA: TGTGCCAGCACCCAGCCGACAGGCTGCTATAATTCACCCCTCCACTTT. Translated: CASTQPTGCYNSPLHF.

The rearrangement links TRBV21-1 to TRBJ1-6; no DNA check was done on the table's D call, TRBD1. TRBV21-1 is a recognized pseudogene. This CDR3 has 17 residues. CDR3 in DNA: TGTGCCAGCAGCAAAGCGAGTCGACAGGGGGATAATTCACCCCTCCACTTT. Protein sequence: CASSKASRQGDNSPLHF.

The chain combines TRBV28 with TRBJ1-1; perhaps TRBD1 as D (6 bases). This CDR3 spans 16 amino acids. Germline V lookup: CDR1 MDHEN, CDR2 SYDVKM. Trimming pared 7 bases from V and 1 base from J, leaving 19 bases between. CDR3 loop: CASITQPRGQNTEAFF. As DNA, the CDR3 is TGTGCCAGCATCACCCAGCCCAGGGGCCAGAACACTGAAGCTTTCTTT.

V and J are TRBV10-3 and TRBJ2-1, with D possibly TRBD1 on 5 matching bases. Germline assignment: CDR1 ENHRY and CDR2 SYGVKD. The CDR3 runs to 14 residues. Trimming took 2 bases from V and 7 from J, leaving 12 bases between them. CDR3 bases: TGTGCCATCAGTGAGGGCCACAGGTTGAATGAGCAGTTCTTC. Encoded protein: CAISEGHRLNEQFF.

The count of this clone is one. The chain recombines TRBV2 with TRBJ2-1; D might be TRBD2 (5 bases). Trimming pared 8 bases from V and 8 bases from J, leaving 22 bases between. Germline CDR1 SNHLY, CDR2 FYNNEI. The CDR3 length is 15 residues. CDR3: CASHPRKRSLDEQFF. In nucleotides, the CDR3 is TGTGCCAGCCACCCCCGGAAGCGGTCGTTAGATGAGCAGTTCTTC.

The CDR3 DNA follows: TGTGCCAGCAGCGTAGAACGGGATTGGGACACTGAAGCTTTCTTT. It specifies CASSVERDWDTEAFF. The chain uses TRBV9 and TRBJ1-1; D remains unclear. The V end was cut by 0 bases, the J end by 3 bases, with 12 bases between. Per the germline V gene, CDR1 is SGDLS and CDR2 is YYNGEE. This CDR3 spans 15 amino acids.

This sequence joins TRBV2 and TRBJ2-3; unclear D gene. Germline lookup yields CDR1 SNHLY and CDR2 FYNNEI. V was cut by 7 bases and J by 0 bases, with 11 bases left in between. The CDR3 runs to 14 residues. Here the CDR3 DNA reads TGTGCCAGCACAGAGGCAGCTAGCACAGATACGCAGTATTTT. Its translation: CASTEAASTDTQYF. The full variable domain, rest sourced from reference TRBV2 and TRBJ2-3, is EPEVTQTPSHQVTQMGQEVILRCVPISNHLYFYWYRQILGQKVEFLVSFYNNEISEKSEIFDDQFSVERPDGSNFTLKIRSTKLEDSAMYFCASTEAASTDTQYFGPGTRLTVL.

The chain couples TRBV6-5 to TRBJ2-7, with D possibly matching TRBD1 (6 bases). The CDR3 has 15 residues. In germline, CDR1 is MNHEY, CDR2 SVGAGI. V lost 5 bases and J 2 bases, leaving 16 bases between the germline ends. CDR3 protein: CASSRQQGDAYEQYF. The CDR3 DNA reads as TGTGCCAGCAGTCGCCAACAGGGTGATGCCTACGAGCAGTACTTC.

This clone was detected once. The genes are TRBV5-5 and TRBJ2-7; 9 bases map to TRBD1. CDR1 SGHKS and CDR2 YYEKEE come from the germline V gene (reference sequence). J lost 1 base, V lost 5 bases, and 7 bases had no gene match. The length of the CDR3 is 15 residues. The CDR3 region is CASSSGTGLSYEQYF. The CDR3 DNA sequence: TGTGCCAGCAGTTCCGGGACAGGGCTTTCCTACGAGCAGTACTTC.

This chain uses TRBV2 with TRBJ1-1, with TRBD1 as a possible D gene (6 bases). The CDR3 totals 14 residues. CDR1 is SNHLY and CDR2 is FYNNEI in the germline V gene. V was trimmed by 7 bases and J by 1 base, leaving 13 bases between them. Here the CDR3 reads CASKQGNRNTEAFF. In DNA, the CDR3 is TGTGCCAGCAAACAGGGTAATAGGAACACTGAAGCTTTCTTT.

This clone was picked up one time. The J gene is TRBJ1-2, the V gene TRBV7-2, with D possibly being TRBD1 (6 bases). The CDR3 contains 14 residues. CDR1 is SGHTA and CDR2 is FQGNSA in the germline V gene. Trimming left V 3 bases short and J 7 bases short, with 15 bases between. The CDR3 reads CASSFATGTSGYTF. The CDR3 coding sequence is TGTGCCAGCAGCTTTGCTACAGGGACAAGTGGCTACACCTTC.

This clone appeared a few times. At one end, the junction sequence differs from germline, possibly due to a read error. V and J are TRBV5-6 and TRBJ2-4; a weak D match, TRBD2 (6 bases). Germline CDR1 reads SGHDT; CDR2 reads YYEEEE. The CDR3 consists of 14 residues. As DNA, the CDR3 is TGTGCCAGCAGTAGTTACGGGACTCAAAACAGTCAGTACTTC. Translation gives CASSSYGTQNSQYF.

The rearrangement joins TRBV6-6 to TRBJ2-7, with 9 bases lining up with TRBD1. Germline CDR1 is MNHNY and CDR2 is SVGAGI (reference sequence). V dropped 2 bases and J dropped 1; count of bases not matched to a gene: 3. This CDR3 spans 15 amino acids. Here the CDR3 DNA reads TGTGCCAGCAGTTACGGGACAGGGTTGTCCTACGAGCAGTACTTC. Translation gives CASSYGTGLSYEQYF.

The gene calls are TRBV11-2 and TRBJ2-7, with D perhaps TRBD2 (5 bases). CDR1 and CDR2 (germline): SGHAT, FQNNGV. The CDR3 contains 12 residues. Between the trimmed V and J ends, which lost 3 bases and 5 bases, there was a span of 8 bases. The CDR3 coding sequence is TGTGCCAGCAGCTTGAGGGTGGACGAGCAGTACTTC. Protein sequence: CASSLRVDEQYF.

With respect to this clone: Relative to the germline gene, one junction end is altered; a read error may explain this. The chain employs TRBV5-1 and TRBJ2-6; possible D gene TRBD2, 6 bases. Germline-derived CDR1 and CDR2 are SGHRS and YFSETQ. The CDR3 totals 14 residues. The chain's CDR3 is CASSPREGANGLTF. The CDR3, as DNA: TGCGCCAGCAGCCCGCGGGAAGGGGCCAACGGCCTGACTTTC.

The chain is built from TRBV9 and TRBJ2-4; D call uncertain. Germline V gene data show CDR1 as SGDLS and CDR2 as YYNGEE. The CDR3 loop spans 14 amino acids. With 0 bases removed from V and 8 bases from J, the gap between germline ends came to 12 bases. CDR3: CASSVGAQLDIQYF. CDR3 nucleotide sequence: TGTGCCAGCAGCGTAGGGGCCCAGTTGGACATTCAGTACTTC.

The CDR3 reads CASSSSLGLAGVETQYF. CDR3 DNA: TGTGCCAGCAGTTCCTCCCTCGGTCTAGCGGGAGTGGAGACCCAGTACTTC. The chain uses TRBV27 and TRBJ2-5, with TRBD2 matching over 10 bases. The CDR3 covers 17 residues. After removal of 4 bases from V and 5 bases from J, the junction contained 13 bases not matched to a gene. The germline CDR1 and CDR2 sequences are MNHEY and SMNVEV (reference sequence).

The rearrangement links TRBV9 to TRBJ1-2, with a tentative D call TRBD1 (5 bases). Trimming shortened V by 0 bases and J by 0 bases, and 15 bases separated the two germline ends. Germline assignment: CDR1 SGDLS and CDR2 YYNGEE. The CDR3 totals 17 residues. The CDR3 nucleotides read TGTGCCAGCAGCGTAGCAGGGCCTGGTTTGTCTAACTATGGCTACACCTTC. The encoded protein is CASSVAGPGLSNYGYTF.

The rearrangement links TRBV5-1 to TRBJ2-7, with 9 bases matching TRBD2. CDR3 length: 18 residues. After removal of 1 base from V and 4 bases from J, the junction contained 15 bases not matched to a gene. Germline V gene data show CDR1 as SGHRS and CDR2 as YFSETQ. The DNA of the CDR3 is TGCGCCAGCAGCTTGCTAGCGGGGAATCCGGGGGGACAATACGAGCAGTACTTC. As protein: CASSLLAGNPGGQYEQYF.

The chain recombines TRBV30 with TRBJ2-5, with 8 bases identical to TRBD1. The J segment lost 3 bases and the V segment lost 2 bases, leaving 20 bases of the junction unmatched. Germline loops: CDR1 GTSNPN, CDR2 SVGIG (reference sequence). This CDR3 has 19 residues. The CDR3 DNA sequence: TGTGCCTGGAGTTGGACAGGGCACCCAAGAACGGCCTTCGAAGAGACCCAGTACTTC. Translating gives CAWSWTGHPRTAFEETQYF.

The chain has TRBV5-1 and TRBJ2-7, with TRBD2 as a possible D gene (5 bases). Trimming cost V 2 bases and J 5 bases, with 11 bases left between them. This CDR3 region has 13 residues. Per the germline V gene, CDR1 is SGHRS and CDR2 is YFSETQ. Here the CDR3 reads CASSLLGRHEQYF. The CDR3, as DNA: TGCGCCAGCAGCTTACTAGGCAGACACGAGCAGTACTTC. The entire variable domain, with the rest obtained from reference TRBV5-1 and TRBJ2-7, is as follows: KAGVTQTPRYLIKTRGQQVTLSCSPISGHRSVSWYQQTPGQGLQFLFEYFSETQRNKGNFPGRFSGRQFSNSRSEMNVSTLELGDSALYLCASSLLGRHEQYFGPGTRLTVT.

This chain links TRBV25-1 with TRBJ1-1, with D unclear. This CDR3 comprises 12 residues. V lost 4 bases and J lost 2, with 5 bases in between. Looked up from germline, CDR1 is MGHDK and CDR2 is SYGVNS. CDR3 sequence (DNA): TGTGCCAGCAGTGCAGGAAACACTGAAGCTTTCTTT. The encoded protein is CASSAGNTEAFF.

The chain couples TRBV10-2 to TRBJ2-7; 10 nucleotides line up with TRBD1. Germline V gives CDR1 WSHSY, CDR2 SAAADI. The CDR3 is 14 amino acids. The V segment lost 7 bases and the J segment 2 bases; nucleotides outside the gene matches: 5. The CDR3 loop is CASIPGQGTYEQYF. CDR3 nucleotides: TGCGCCAGCATACCGGGACAGGGGACCTACGAGCAGTACTTC.

This rearrangement joins TRBV11-2 to TRBJ2-3; 8 bases align to TRBD2. The CDR3 loop spans 15 amino acids. With V trimmed by 0 bases and J by 1 base, 0 bases remained unmatched. The V gene's germline CDR1 is SGHAT and CDR2 FQNNGV. This CDR3 reads CASSLDGGGTDTQYF. The CDR3 nucleotides read TGTGCCAGCAGCTTAGACGGGGGGGGCACAGATACGCAGTATTTT.

This chain uses TRBV14 with TRBJ1-1; D not certain. CDR3 length: 15 amino acids. Germline V gene sequence: CDR1 SGHDN, CDR2 FVKESK. Trimming removed 0 bases from V and 1 base from J, with 9 bases in between. Written as DNA, the CDR3 is TGTGCCAGCAGCCAAGATTTATTGCGGAACACTGAAGCTTTCTTT. This codes for CASSQDLLRNTEAFF.

The chain combines TRBV15 with TRBJ2-1, with D perhaps matching TRBD2 (5 bases). V shed 3 bases and J shed 1 base, with 16 bases lying between them. CDR1 and CDR2 (germline): LNHNV, YYDKDF (reference sequence). The CDR3 contains 17 residues. DNA for the CDR3: TGTGCCACCAGCAGGGGTCGGGAAGCGAGGTCCTACAATGAGCAGTTCTTC. It is translated as CATSRGREARSYNEQFF.

This clone showed up just a few times. CDR3 amino acids: CASTPRTGGYFSNQPQHF. In DNA form, the CDR3 reads TGTGCCAGTACCCCCCGGACAGGGGGCTACTTTAGCAATCAGCCCCAGCATTTT. The chain recombines TRBV19 with TRBJ1-5, with 11 bases fitting TRBD1. The CDR3 is 18 residues long. Looked up from germline, CDR1 is LNHDA and CDR2 is SQIVND (reference sequence). The V segment lost 7 bases and the J segment 0 bases; nucleotides outside the gene matches: 11. Based on the CDR3 plus reference TRBV19 and TRBJ1-5, the full variable domain is DGGITQSPKYLFRKEGQNVTLSCEQNLNHDAMYWYRQDPGQGLRLIYYSQIVNDFQKGDIAEGYSVSREKKESFPLTVTSAQKNPTAFYLCASTPRTGGYFSNQPQHFGDGTRLSIL.